The rows below give T cell receptor beta chains drawn from one sample of a study of human T cells and chemical hapten exposure. TCRdb fed the RACE reads into MiXCR, producing one record per CDR3 protein. This sample has about 90,000 distinct CDR3 sequences, with under 12% found just once. The sample consisted of whole blood, taken in connection with sensitization to the hapten diphenylcyclopropenone (DPC). These receptors originate from a middle-aged man with alopecia areata. Some clones in this sample may be carry-over from other donors' samples. Each CDR3 is given with its conserved first and last residue. Each record gives: V gene, D gene, clone size, J gene, CDR3 DNA, CDR3 protein. The D gene is left open where the match is weak. Size values are once, few and many counts, or a class for expanded clones, and some rows have none.

>TRBV19|-|-|TRBJ2-2
TGTGCCAGTAGTATAGGAGCGACTAGAAACTCCGGGGAGCTGTTTTTT
CASSIGATRNSGELFF
>TRBV12-3/TRBV12-4|-|few|TRBJ2-2
TGTGCCAGCAGGCCAGGGAACACCGGGGAGCTGTTTTTT
CASRPGNTGELFF
>TRBV18|TRBD1|-|TRBJ1-3
TGTGCCAGCTCACCAAGGGGACAGGGGTTGAACTCTGGAAACACCATATATTTT
CASSPRGQGLNSGNTIYF
>TRBV5-5|TRBD2|few|TRBJ2-3
TGTGCCAGCAGCTTGATGGGACTAGCGGGAGATACGCAGTATTTT
CASSLMGLAGDTQYF
>TRBV27|TRBD1|-|TRBJ2-7
TGTGCCAGCAGTGCGGGACAGGCTGACGAGCAGTACTTC
CASSAGQADEQYF
>TRBV7-2|-|few|TRBJ1-1
TGTGCCAGCAGCTTAAGCGGACATGCAGCTTTCTTT
CASSLSGHAAFF
>TRBV28|-|-|TRBJ1-6
TGTGCCAGCAGCCAAGTTTTGGGCCCAGGCTCGCCCCTCCACTTT
CASSQVLGPGSPLHF
>TRBV6-2/TRBV6-3|-|-|TRBJ2-3
TGTGCCAGCAGTCCAGGGGGGACCCGCACAGATACGCAGTATTTT
CASSPGGTRTDTQYF
>TRBV29-1|-|many|TRBJ1-1
TGCAGCGTTGAAGCCCAGGGCCAAAGTGAAGCTTTCTTT
CSVEAQGQSEAFF
>TRBV4-3|-|-|TRBJ2-3
TGCGCCAGCAGCCAGGATTCCGGGTTCACAGATACGCAGTATTTT
CASSQDSGFTDTQYF
>TRBV28|-|-|TRBJ1-4
TGTGCCAGCAGCTATGGCTCTAATGAAAAACTGTTTTTT
CASSYGSNEKLFF
>TRBV3-1|TRBD2|-|TRBJ2-1
TGTGCCAGCAGCCAAGGACTAGCGGGAGGTGGGTCCTACAATGAGCAGTTCTTC
CASSQGLAGGGSYNEQFF
>TRBV15|TRBD1|few|TRBJ1-5
TGTGCCACCAGCAGAGAAGGCGGACAGGGTAATCAGCCCCAGCATTTT
CATSREGGQGNQPQHF
>TRBV11-2|-|few|TRBJ2-1
TGTGCCAGCAGCGGGGCTAGCGCCGCCTCCTACAATGAGCAGTTCTTC
CASSGASAASYNEQFF
>TRBV5-1|-|few|TRBJ2-6
TGCGCCAGCAGCCGTGACACCCACTCTGGGGCCAACGTCCTGACTTTC
CASSRDTHSGANVLTF
>TRBV5-1|-|-|TRBJ2-5
TGCGCCAGCAGAACAGGGAAGGGGCAAGAGACCCAGTACTTC
CASRTGKGQETQYF
>TRBV7-9|-|few|TRBJ2-4
TGTGCCAGCAGCATCGGAGTAGCCAAAAACATTCAGTACTTC
CASSIGVAKNIQYF
>TRBV2|-|many|TRBJ1-5
TGTGCCAGCAGTCACGGACAGAACAATCAGCCCCAGCATTTT
CASSHGQNNQPQHF
>TRBV3-1|-|few|TRBJ2-5
TGTGCCAGCAACAAGGGGCGGGGTAGAGAGACCCAGTACTTC
CASNKGRGRETQYF
>TRBV6-1|TRBD1|few|TRBJ1-2
TGTGCCAGCAGTGAAGCCTTGAGGGGGCATGGCTACACCTTC
CASSEALRGHGYTF
>TRBV25-1|-|few|TRBJ2-7
TGTGCCAGCAGTGAATGGGGCACCCGACCCTACGAGCAGTACTTC
CASSEWGTRPYEQYF
>TRBV4-3|TRBD2|few|TRBJ2-7
TGCGCCAGCAGCCAAGATTCGGGGGGTAACTACGAGCAGTACTTC
CASSQDSGGNYEQYF
>TRBV19|-|many|TRBJ1-5
TGTGCCAGTAGTAGGACGGCCAGTAGCAATCAGCCCCAGCATTTT
CASSRTASSNQPQHF